The entry below gives a single T cell receptor beta chain sequence along with its context. This clonotype was detected ten times or more. Its antigen is unknown. No base quality information exists; no much larger clone differs at one position. Libraries were constructed by 5' RACE. Reads for this sample came from an Illumina HiSeq 2000. A universal primer binding site was added through template switching, and the final cDNA carried a unique molecular identifier so that TCR cDNA molecules could be counted accurately. First-strand cDNA for TCR alpha and beta chains was synthesized from specific primers in the conserved constant-segment region. To control for contamination, every cDNA library carried two barcodes: a SMART-Mk sample barcode plus Illumina barcodes. Two successive PCR steps introduced TruSeq adapter sequences along with Illumina sample barcodes. Sequencing of the TCR alpha and beta cDNA libraries was done on the Illumina HiSeq platform using custom primers. Regarding the original processing steps: Unique molecular identifiers were extracted from raw reads with MiGEC, and CDR3 positions were determined with MiXCR. For each individual, recombination models were inferred using an EM algorithm with the repgenHMM and IGoR tools. The analysis of shared clonotypes was done with the tcR package in R, with sharing normalized by the product of cloneset sizes. To study raw recombination without the effects of thymic and clonal selection, out-of-frame nonproductive sequences were analyzed. Through fastp at Q25 and MiXCR, TCRdb rebuilt clones from the public reads, retaining in-frame beta chains. Entries are consolidated by CDR3 protein sequence, retaining the most common genes and DNA. TCRdb, rather than the study authors, made the V and J calls. Present in this sample are about 530,000 distinct CDR3 sequences, 13% to 15% of which were seen just once. In total, the top ten clones hold 0.44% of the sample.

Trimming removed 5 bases from V and 8 bases from J, leaving 18 bases between the germline ends. Counted from cysteine to phenylalanine, this CDR3 has 14 amino acids. Only the CDR3 region is kept as DNA, spanning 42 bases read in frame from base 1. The data were obtained in a study of identical twins (dated by TCRdb to the mid-2010s). Notes on the research overall: TCR alpha and beta repertoires from monozygotic twins, unrelated adults of various ages and cord blood were deep-sequenced to test whether fetal clonotypes persist. To rule out contamination, the twin experiments were replicated at different times with different library preparation protocols. What the authors observed across the whole study: Excess twin sharing in beta out-of-frame sequences was weaker because fewer shared sequences lowered the signal-to-noise ratio. Zero-insertion analyses could be partly confounded by invariant T cells such as MAIT and iNKT, though diverse VJ usage argued against such confounding for most clonotypes. Recombination models systematically underestimated out-of-frame TCR alpha sharing in monozygotic twins but agreed with sharing between unrelated individuals. Out-of-frame TCR alpha sequences shared between twins showed an excess of low generation-probability sequences compared with coincidental sharing between unrelated individuals. Abundant cord blood beta clonotypes carried fewer insertions; young adult naive repertoires showed a weaker similar trend, while memory repertoires showed none. Because the same donors could not be followed over many years, the conclusions relied on cross-sectional statistical analysis.

All donors were healthy Caucasians. Three pairs of female monozygotic twins, all aged roughly 18 to 30 years, were included in the twin cohort. Positive isolation kits from Invitrogen were used to isolate CD4+ and CD8+ T cell populations. These sequences were also reported in another study, on yellow fever vaccine responses in identical twins. Looking at the second paper: According to the authors, the vaccine-induced T cell response in identical twins seemed to be partly convergent and partly specific to each individual. In identical twins, the study followed T cell clones that responded to the vaccine with precision.

Sample: CD4+ T cells sorted from blood. The sequence joins TRBV12-3 or TRBV12-4 to TRBJ1-2, with the D gene not confidently named. The sequence derives from a woman aged 18-30 years in good health. Read as DNA, the sequence is TGTGCCAGCAGTCCCATTGACGGGAGGAGCGGCTACACCTTC. It encodes CASSPIDGRSGYTF.